Listed below are T cell receptor beta chains from one sample, sequenced in a study of T cells in Graves' hyperthyroidism and ophthalmopathy. TCRdb redid the calling of the multiplex PCR reads with MiXCR, one entry per CDR3 protein. Among over 200,000 distinct CDR3 sequences, 13% to 15% were seen once, and the ten largest hold 10% to 15%. The sample consisted of blood. The receptors were sampled from a woman between 35 and 50 years old with Graves' hyperthyroidism that later progressed to Graves' ophthalmopathy. Both conserved end residues are part of each CDR3. Fields, in order: J gene, V gene, clone size, D gene, CDR3 DNA, CDR3 protein. D genes are given only for firm matches. Clone sizes are given selectively: once, few, many, or a class where the clone is expanded.

TRBJ2-2,TRBV28,many,NA,TGTGCCAGCAGGGAGGGGTCTTTGGCCGGGGAGCTGTTTTTT,CASREGSLAGELFF
TRBJ2-5,TRBV24-1,NA,NA,TGTGCCACCAGTGACGCACAGGGATCGGAAGAGACCCAGTACTTC,CATSDAQGSEETQYF
TRBJ2-1,TRBV27,many,NA,TGTGCCAGCAGTCCCCAGCTGGATATATACAATGAGCAGTTCTTC,CASSPQLDIYNEQFF
TRBJ1-6,TRBV9,many,TRBD1,TGTGCCAGCAGCGTAGGGGACAGGGCAGATTCACCCCTCCACTTT,CASSVGDRADSPLHF
TRBJ2-7,TRBV12-3/TRBV12-4,NA,NA,TGTGCCAGCGGGAGATCTGTGTGGTACGAGCAGTACTTC,CASGRSVWYEQYF
TRBJ2-3,TRBV6-5,NA,NA,TGTGCCAGCAGTTACGGGAGGCTCACAGATACGCAGTATTTT,CASSYGRLTDTQYF
TRBJ2-1,TRBV11-2,few,NA,TGTGCCAGCAGCTTAGACCAGTACAATGAGCAGTTCTTC,CASSLDQYNEQFF
TRBJ2-5,TRBV30,many,NA,TGTGCCTGGAGCCTAACCCTGGGAGAGACCCAGTACTTC,CAWSLTLGETQYF
TRBJ2-5,TRBV27,many,NA,TGTGCCAGCAGTTTAGCGGATGAAGAGACCCAGTACTTC,CASSLADEETQYF
TRBJ1-5,TRBV4-1,many,TRBD1,TGCGCCAGCAGCCAATACCAGGGGGCGAGTCAGCCCCAGCATTTT,CASSQYQGASQPQHF
TRBJ2-7,TRBV27,many,TRBD1,TGTGCCAGCAGTAAGGAAACAGGGGGGTACTACGAGCAGTACTTC,CASSKETGGYYEQYF
TRBJ2-2,TRBV12-3/TRBV12-4,many,NA,TGTGCCAGCAGTCCGCCCCCCGGGGAGCTGTTTTTT,CASSPPPGELFF
TRBJ2-1,TRBV12-3/TRBV12-4,many,NA,TGTGCCAGCAGTTTCACGGACTCTGAGCAGTTCTTC,CASSFTDSEQFF
TRBJ2-1,TRBV2,NA,NA,TGTGCCAGCACCTTTTATACGGGAGCTAACAATGAGCAGTTCTTC,CASTFYTGANNEQFF
TRBJ1-1,TRBV20-1,NA,NA,TGCAGTGGTCGGAGGGGCAACTTAGCTGAAGCTTTCTTT,CSGRRGNLAEAFF
TRBJ2-3,TRBV27,NA,TRBD2,TGTGCCAGCTCACCACGGTCGCCCGGCCTAGCGGGTAGAAGTAGCACAGATACGCAGTATTTT,CASSPRSPGLAGRSSTDTQYF
TRBJ2-2,TRBV6-1,NA,TRBD2,TGTGCCAGCAGGCCCCTCGGGGGCGGGAGGGGGACCGGGGAGCTGTTTTTT,CASRPLGGGRGTGELFF
TRBJ2-5,TRBV7-8,many,TRBD2,TGTGCCAGCAGCTTAGACGCGACTAGCGGGGGGGGGAAGACCCAGTACTTC,CASSLDATSGGGKTQYF
TRBJ2-5,TRBV27,many,TRBD1,TGTGCCAGCAGCCGACAGGGGACTCAAGAGACCCAGTACTTC,CASSRQGTQETQYF
TRBJ1-5,TRBV19,many,NA,TGTGCCAGTAGTATTAAGGGGCCGTTTAGCAATCAGCCCCAGCATTTT,CASSIKGPFSNQPQHF
TRBJ2-1,TRBV19,NA,NA,TGTGCCAGTTGTGCGAAGCGAGGAAAAAGCTCCTACAATGAGCAGTTCTTC,CASCAKRGKSSYNEQFF
TRBJ2-7,TRBV18,many,TRBD1,TGTGCCAGCTCACCGTCAGGGGGCTTGTACGAGCAGTACTTC,CASSPSGGLYEQYF
TRBJ2-7,TRBV5-5,NA,TRBD2,TGTGCCAGCAGCGTGGGACTAGCGGAGCTCTACGAGCAGTACTTC,CASSVGLAELYEQYF
TRBJ2-2,TRBV19,few,NA,TGTGCCAGTAGTATTCTCCAGGGAGTCACCGGGGAGCTGTTTTTT,CASSILQGVTGELFF
TRBJ2-3,TRBV28,many,TRBD2,TGTGCCACCAAGAGCGGGGCCACTAGCACAGATACGCAGTATTTT,CATKSGATSTDTQYF
TRBJ2-3,TRBV19,many,NA,TGTGCCAGTAGTGGGCAGCTTTACACAGATACGCAGTATTTT,CASSGQLYTDTQYF
TRBJ2-3,TRBV28,NA,NA,TGTGCCAGCGGTTCCATTCCGGTCAGGGCACTCCTTGGGGATACGCAGTATTTT,CASGSIPVRALLGDTQYF
TRBJ2-5,TRBV29-1,many,NA,TGCAGCGGGGGGCGACAGCATCAAGAGACCCAGTACTTC,CSGGRQHQETQYF
TRBJ2-3,TRBV11-1,many,TRBD1,TGTGCCAGCAGCCTGGGACAGCAGAGCACAGATACGCAGTATTTT,CASSLGQQSTDTQYF
TRBJ2-5,TRBV5-6,many,TRBD2,TGTGCCAGCAGCTTGGCGGGAGGGCAGGGCTTCCAAGAGACCCAGTACTTC,CASSLAGGQGFQETQYF
TRBJ2-2,TRBV9,NA,TRBD2,TGTGCCAGCAGCGTAGGGGCTAGCGGGAGTTACACCGGGGAGCTGTTTTTT,CASSVGASGSYTGELFF
TRBJ2-1,TRBV18,many,TRBD2,TGTGCCAGCTCACCTAGACCGGGACTAGGCATCTACAATGAGCAGTTCTTC,CASSPRPGLGIYNEQFF
TRBJ2-3,TRBV6-4,many,TRBD2,TGTGCCAGCAGTGACTCTGAGGGAGGGTCAGATACGCAGTATTTT,CASSDSEGGSDTQYF
TRBJ2-2,TRBV30,many,TRBD2,TGTGCCTGGAGTGTACCGGGAGGGATGGGGGAGCTGTTTTTT,CAWSVPGGMGELFF
TRBJ2-7,TRBV4-2,many,NA,TGTGCCAGCAGCGTAGGCCGCGACACGACTTCCTACGAGCAGTACTTC,CASSVGRDTTSYEQYF
TRBJ2-1,TRBV14,many,NA,TGTGCCAGCAGCCCCTCGTGGGACAATGAGCAGTTCTTC,CASSPSWDNEQFF
TRBJ1-4,TRBV18,many,TRBD1,TGTGCCAGCTCTCCAAGACAGGGGACTAATGAAAAACTGTTTTTT,CASSPRQGTNEKLFF
TRBJ1-3,TRBV5-1,many,NA,TGCGCCAGCAGCTTGGAAGCCCGTGACACCATATATTTT,CASSLEARDTIYF
TRBJ2-7,TRBV29-1,few,TRBD1,TGCAGCGTTCCGGACAGGAACTCCTACGAGCAGTACTTC,CSVPDRNSYEQYF
TRBJ1-5,TRBV19,many,TRBD1,TGTGCCAGTAGTATCGGCGACAGGGGGCCAGGCAATCAGCCCCAGCATTTT,CASSIGDRGPGNQPQHF
TRBJ2-1,TRBV2,NA,TRBD2,TGTGCCAGCACTTCGGGACTAGCGCTTGAGCAGTTCTTC,CASTSGLALEQFF
TRBJ1-1,TRBV6-1,many,NA,TGTGCCAGCAGTCAGGGGTTGGGGGCTGAAGCTTTCTTT,CASSQGLGAEAFF
TRBJ1-1,TRBV28,many,NA,TGTGCCAGCTTACTGGGGGTCCTGAACACTGAAGCTTTCTTT,CASLLGVLNTEAFF
TRBJ2-1,TRBV20-1,NA,NA,TGCAGTGCTAGAGATCTTAAAACCTACAATGAGCAGTTCTTC,CSARDLKTYNEQFF
TRBJ2-1,TRBV25-1,many,TRBD2,TGTGCCAGCAGTGAATGGACACGGGACTACGGTGAGCAGTTCTTC,CASSEWTRDYGEQFF
TRBJ2-5,TRBV6-1,NA,NA,TGTGCCAGCAGTGACAAAAAGACCCAGTACTTC,CASSDKKTQYF
TRBJ2-1,TRBV2,many,TRBD2,TGTGCCAGCAGTGGGACTAGCGGGAGCAATGAGCAGTTCTTC,CASSGTSGSNEQFF
TRBJ2-7,TRBV25-1,NA,NA,TGTGCCAGCACGGGGACCGGCTACGAGCAGTACTTC,CASTGTGYEQYF